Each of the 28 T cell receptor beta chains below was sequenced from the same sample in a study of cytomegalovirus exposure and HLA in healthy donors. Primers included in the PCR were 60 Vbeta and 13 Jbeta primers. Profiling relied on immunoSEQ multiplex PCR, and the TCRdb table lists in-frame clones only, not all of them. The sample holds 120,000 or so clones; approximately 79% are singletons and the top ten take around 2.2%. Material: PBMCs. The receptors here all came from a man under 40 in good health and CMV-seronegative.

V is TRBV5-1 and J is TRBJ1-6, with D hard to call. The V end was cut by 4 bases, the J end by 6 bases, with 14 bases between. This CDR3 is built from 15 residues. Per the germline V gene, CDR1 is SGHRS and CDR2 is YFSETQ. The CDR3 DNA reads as TGCGCCAGCAGCCCCGACCGGGGTTCTAATTCACCCCTCCACTTT. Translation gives CASSPDRGSNSPLHF.

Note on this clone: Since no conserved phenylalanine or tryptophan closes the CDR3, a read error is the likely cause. The CDR3 spells CASTPGGGPLDSPLHL. CDR3 DNA: TGTGCCAGCACCCCCGGGGGGGGACCCCTTGATTCACCCCTCCACCTT. The gene calls are TRBV6-4 and TRBJ1-6; tentatively, D is TRBD1 (5 bases). CDR1 is MRHNA, CDR2 SNTAGT, per germline. V was pared by 7 bases and J by 8 bases, with 21 bases between. The CDR3 is 16 amino acids.

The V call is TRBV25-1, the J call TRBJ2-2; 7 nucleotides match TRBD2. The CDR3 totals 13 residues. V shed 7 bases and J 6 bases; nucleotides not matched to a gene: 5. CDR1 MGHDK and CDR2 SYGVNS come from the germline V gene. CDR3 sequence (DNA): TGTGCCAGCACTTCGGGGGGATCCGGGGAGCTGTTTTTT. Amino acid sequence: CASTSGGSGELFF.

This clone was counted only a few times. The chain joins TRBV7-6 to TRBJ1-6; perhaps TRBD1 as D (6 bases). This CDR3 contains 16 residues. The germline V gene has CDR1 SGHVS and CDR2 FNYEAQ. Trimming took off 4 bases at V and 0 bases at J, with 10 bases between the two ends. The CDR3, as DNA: TGTGCCAGCAGCTCAGGACAGAGCTCCTATAATTCACCCCTCCACTTT. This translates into CASSSGQSSYNSPLHF.

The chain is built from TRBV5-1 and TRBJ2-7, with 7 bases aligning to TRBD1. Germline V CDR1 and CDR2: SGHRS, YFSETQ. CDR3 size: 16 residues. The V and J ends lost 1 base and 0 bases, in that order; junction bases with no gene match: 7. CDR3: CASSLPRQGSSYEQYF. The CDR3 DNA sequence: TGCGCCAGCAGCTTGCCCCGACAGGGATCCTCCTACGAGCAGTACTTC.

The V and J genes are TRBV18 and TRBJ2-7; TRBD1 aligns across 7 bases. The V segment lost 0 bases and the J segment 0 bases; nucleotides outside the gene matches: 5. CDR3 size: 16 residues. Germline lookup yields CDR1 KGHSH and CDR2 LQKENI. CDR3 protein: CASSPPGQKFSYEQYF. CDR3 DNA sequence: TGTGCCAGCTCACCACCGGGACAGAAATTCTCCTACGAGCAGTACTTC.

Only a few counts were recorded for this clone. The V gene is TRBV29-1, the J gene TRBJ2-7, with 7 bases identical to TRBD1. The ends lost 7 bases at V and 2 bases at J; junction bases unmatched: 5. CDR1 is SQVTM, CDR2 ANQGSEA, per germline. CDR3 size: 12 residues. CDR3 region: CSGGQETYEQYF. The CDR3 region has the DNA TGCAGCGGAGGACAGGAGACCTACGAGCAGTACTTC.

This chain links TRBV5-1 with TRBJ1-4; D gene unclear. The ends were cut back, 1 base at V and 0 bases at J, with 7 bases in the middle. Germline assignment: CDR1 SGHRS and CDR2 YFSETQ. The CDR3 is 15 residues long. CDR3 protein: CASSLYTATNEKLFF. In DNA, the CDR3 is TGCGCCAGCAGCTTGTATACGGCAACTAATGAAAAACTGTTTTTT.

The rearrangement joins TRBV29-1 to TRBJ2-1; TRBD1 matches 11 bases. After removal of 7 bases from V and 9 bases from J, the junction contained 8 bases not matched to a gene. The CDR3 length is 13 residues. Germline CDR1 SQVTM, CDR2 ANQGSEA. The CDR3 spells CSAQMGQGGEQFF. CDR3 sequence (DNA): TGCAGCGCCCAAATGGGACAGGGGGGTGAGCAGTTCTTC.

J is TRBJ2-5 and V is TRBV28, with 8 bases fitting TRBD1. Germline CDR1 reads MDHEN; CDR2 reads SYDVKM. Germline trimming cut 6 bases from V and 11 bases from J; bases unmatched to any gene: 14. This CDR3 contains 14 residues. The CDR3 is CASRRQGRPREQYF. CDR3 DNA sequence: TGTGCCAGCAGGAGACAGGGGCGCCCCCGGGAGCAGTACTTC.

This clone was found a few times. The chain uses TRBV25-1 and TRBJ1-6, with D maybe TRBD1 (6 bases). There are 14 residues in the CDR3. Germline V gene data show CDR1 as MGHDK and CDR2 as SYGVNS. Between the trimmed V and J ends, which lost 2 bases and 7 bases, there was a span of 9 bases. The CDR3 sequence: CASSEGQGNSPLHF. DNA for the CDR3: TGTGCCAGCAGTGAAGGTCAGGGGAATTCACCCCTCCACTTT.

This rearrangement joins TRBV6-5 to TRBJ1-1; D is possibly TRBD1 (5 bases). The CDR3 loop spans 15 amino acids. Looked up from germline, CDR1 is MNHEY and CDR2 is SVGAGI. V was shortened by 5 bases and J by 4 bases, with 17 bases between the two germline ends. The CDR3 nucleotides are TGTGCCAGCAGTACTGGTAGGGGTCGGGTCACTGAAGCTTTCTTT. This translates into CASSTGRGRVTEAFF.

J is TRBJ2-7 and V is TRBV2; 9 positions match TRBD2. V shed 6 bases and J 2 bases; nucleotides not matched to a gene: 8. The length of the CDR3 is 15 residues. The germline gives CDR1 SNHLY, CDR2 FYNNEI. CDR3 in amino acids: CASRVIGGGAYEQYF. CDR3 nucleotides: TGTGCCAGCAGGGTTATTGGCGGGGGGGCCTACGAGCAGTACTTC.

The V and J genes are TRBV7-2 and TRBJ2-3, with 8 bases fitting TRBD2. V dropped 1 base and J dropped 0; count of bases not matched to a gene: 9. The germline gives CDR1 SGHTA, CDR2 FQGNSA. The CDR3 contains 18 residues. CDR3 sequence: CASSLELAAITSTDTQYF. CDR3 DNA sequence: TGTGCCAGCAGCTTAGAACTAGCGGCGATCACTAGCACAGATACGCAGTATTTT. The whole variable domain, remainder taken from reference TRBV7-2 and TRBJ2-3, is GAGVSQSPSNKVTEKGKDVELRCDPISGHTALYWYRQSLGQGLEFLIYFQGNSAPDKSGLPSDRFSAERTGGSVSTLTIQRTQQEDSAVYLCASSLELAAITSTDTQYFGPGTRLTVL.

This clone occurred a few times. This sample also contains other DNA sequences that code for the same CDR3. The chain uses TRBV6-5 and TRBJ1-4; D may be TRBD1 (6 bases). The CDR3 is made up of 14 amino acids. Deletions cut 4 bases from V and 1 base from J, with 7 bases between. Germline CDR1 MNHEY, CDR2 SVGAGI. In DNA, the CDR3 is TGTGCCAGCAGTTCCAGGGGAACTAATGAAAAACTGTTTTTT. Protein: CASSSRGTNEKLFF.

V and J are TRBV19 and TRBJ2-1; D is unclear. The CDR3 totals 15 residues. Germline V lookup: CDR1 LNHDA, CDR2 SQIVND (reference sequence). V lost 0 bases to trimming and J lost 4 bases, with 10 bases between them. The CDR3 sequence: CASSIDQAPYNEQFF. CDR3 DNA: TGTGCCAGTAGTATAGATCAGGCTCCTTACAATGAGCAGTTCTTC.

CDR3 in amino acids: CASSGTGGNNEQFF. The DNA of the CDR3 is TGCGCCAGCAGCGGGACAGGGGGGAACAATGAGCAGTTCTTC. The V and J genes are TRBV10-1 and TRBJ2-1, with 11 bases that match TRBD1. The junction had 3 bases not matched to a gene; V was cut back by 6 bases and J by 5 bases. The CDR3 extends over 14 amino acids. Germline CDR1 WNHNN, CDR2 SYGVQD (reference sequence).

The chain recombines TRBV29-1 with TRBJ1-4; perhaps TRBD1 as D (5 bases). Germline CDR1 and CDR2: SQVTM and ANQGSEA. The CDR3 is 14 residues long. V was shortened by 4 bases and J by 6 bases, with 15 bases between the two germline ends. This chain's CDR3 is CSVGLTGVDEKLFF. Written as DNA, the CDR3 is TGCAGCGTTGGTCTGACGGGGGTGGATGAAAAACTGTTTTTT.

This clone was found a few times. CDR3 in amino acids: CASSLQGNYGYTF. CDR3 DNA: TGTGCCAGCAGTTTACAGGGGAACTATGGCTACACCTTC. The chain combines TRBV28 with TRBJ1-2, with D possibly matching TRBD1 (6 bases). V lost 2 bases and J 2 bases, leaving 6 bases between the germline ends. The CDR3 sequence is 13 residues long. Germline CDR1 and CDR2: MDHEN and SYDVKM.

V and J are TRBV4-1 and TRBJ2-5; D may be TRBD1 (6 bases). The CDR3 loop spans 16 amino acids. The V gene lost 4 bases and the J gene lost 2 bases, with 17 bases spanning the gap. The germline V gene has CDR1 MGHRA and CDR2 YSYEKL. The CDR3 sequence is CASSPLGGAEQETQYF. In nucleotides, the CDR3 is TGCGCCAGCAGCCCCCTAGGGGGTGCCGAGCAAGAGACCCAGTACTTC.

The CDR3 protein is CASSLVAGMNTGELFF. CDR3 DNA: TGTGCCAGCAGTTTAGTAGCGGGGATGAACACCGGGGAGCTGTTTTTT. The chain recombines TRBV28 with TRBJ2-2, with 8 bases fitting TRBD2. Germline V CDR1 and CDR2: MDHEN, SYDVKM. This CDR3 comprises 16 residues. The J segment lost 1 base and the V segment lost 2 bases, leaving 3 bases of the junction unmatched. Based on the CDR3 plus reference TRBV28 and TRBJ2-2, the full variable domain is DVKVTQSSRYLVKRTGEKVFLECVQDMDHENMFWYRQDPGLGLRLIYFSYDVKMKEKGDIPEGYSVSREKKERFSLILESASTNQTSMYLCASSLVAGMNTGELFFGEGSRLTVL.

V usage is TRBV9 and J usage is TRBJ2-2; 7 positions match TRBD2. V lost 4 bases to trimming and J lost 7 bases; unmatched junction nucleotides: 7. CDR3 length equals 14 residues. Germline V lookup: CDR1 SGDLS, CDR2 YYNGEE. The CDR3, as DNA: TGTGCCAGCAGCACGAGCGGGGCCCGCGGGGAGCTGTTTTTT. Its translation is CASSTSGARGELFF.

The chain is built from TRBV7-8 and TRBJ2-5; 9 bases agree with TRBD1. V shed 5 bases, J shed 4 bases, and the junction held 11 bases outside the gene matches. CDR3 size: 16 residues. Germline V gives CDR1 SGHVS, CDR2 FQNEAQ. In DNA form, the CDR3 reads TGTGCCAGCAGCATACAGGGGGCACATATCTCAGAGACCCAGTACTTC. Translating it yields CASSIQGAHISETQYF.

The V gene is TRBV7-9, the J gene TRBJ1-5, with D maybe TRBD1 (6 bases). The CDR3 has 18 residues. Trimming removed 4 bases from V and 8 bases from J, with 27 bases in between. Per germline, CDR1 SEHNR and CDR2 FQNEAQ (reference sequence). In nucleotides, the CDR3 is TGTGCCAGCAGCTCCGGGCCGAGAAAGGACAGAAGGCCTGAGCCCCAGCATTTT. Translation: CASSSGPRKDRRPEPQHF.

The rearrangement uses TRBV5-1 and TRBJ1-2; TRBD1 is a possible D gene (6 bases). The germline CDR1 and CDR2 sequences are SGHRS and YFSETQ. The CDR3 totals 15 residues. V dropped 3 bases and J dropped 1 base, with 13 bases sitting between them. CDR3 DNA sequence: TGCGCCAGCAGCTCCATGCAGGGGTTTAACTATGGCTACACCTTC. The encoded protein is CASSSMQGFNYGYTF. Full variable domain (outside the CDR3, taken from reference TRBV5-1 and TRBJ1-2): KAGVTQTPRYLIKTRGQQVTLSCSPISGHRSVSWYQQTPGQGLQFLFEYFSETQRNKGNFPGRFSGRQFSNSRSEMNVSTLELGDSALYLCASSSMQGFNYGYTFGSGTRLTVV.

CDR3 in amino acids: CASSLQGQVTYNEQFF. The CDR3 DNA follows: TGTGCCAGCAGTCTCCAGGGACAGGTGACCTACAATGAGCAGTTCTTC. This sequence joins TRBV28 and TRBJ2-1; TRBD1 matches 8 bases. V gave up 5 bases and J gave up 2 bases; unmatched junction bases: 8. Germline lookup yields CDR1 MDHEN and CDR2 SYDVKM. This CDR3 is built from 16 residues.

The CDR3 DNA reads as TGTGCCAGCAGTCTCCGGGACAGGGGTAATGAAAAACTGTTTTTT. It specifies CASSLRDRGNEKLFF. The chain joins TRBV2 to TRBJ1-4; 10 bases align to TRBD1. Germline trimming cut 5 bases from V and 4 bases from J; bases unmatched to any gene: 4. Germline-derived CDR1 and CDR2 are SNHLY and FYNNEI. This CDR3 is built from 15 residues.

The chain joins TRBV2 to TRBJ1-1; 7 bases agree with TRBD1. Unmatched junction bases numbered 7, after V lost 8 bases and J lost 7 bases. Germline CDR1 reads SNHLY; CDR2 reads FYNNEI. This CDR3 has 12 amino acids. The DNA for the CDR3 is TGTGCCAGCGTTTGGACAGGCATTGAAGCTTTCTTT. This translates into CASVWTGIEAFF. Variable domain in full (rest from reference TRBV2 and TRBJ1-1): EPEVTQTPSHQVTQMGQEVILRCVPISNHLYFYWYRQILGQKVEFLVSFYNNEISEKSEIFDDQFSVERPDGSNFTLKIRSTKLEDSAMYFCASVWTGIEAFFGQGTRLTVV.